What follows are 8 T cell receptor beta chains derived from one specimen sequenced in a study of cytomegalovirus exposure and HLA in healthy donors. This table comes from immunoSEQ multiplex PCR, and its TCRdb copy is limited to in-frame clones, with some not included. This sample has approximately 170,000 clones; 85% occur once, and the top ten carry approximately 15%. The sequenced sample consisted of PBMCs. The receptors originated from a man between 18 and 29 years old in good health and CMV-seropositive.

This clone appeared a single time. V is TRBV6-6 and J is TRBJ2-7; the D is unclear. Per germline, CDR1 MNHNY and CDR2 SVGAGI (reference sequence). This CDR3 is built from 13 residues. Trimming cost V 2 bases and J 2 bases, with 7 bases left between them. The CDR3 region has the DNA TGTGCCAGCAGTTACCCGGAGACCTACGAGCAGTACTTC. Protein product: CASSYPETYEQYF.

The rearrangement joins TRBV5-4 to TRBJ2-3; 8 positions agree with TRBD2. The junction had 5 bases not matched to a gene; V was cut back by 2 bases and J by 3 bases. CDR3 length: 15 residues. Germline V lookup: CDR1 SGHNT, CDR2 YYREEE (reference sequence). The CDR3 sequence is CASSFEERGTDTQYF. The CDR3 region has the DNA TGTGCCAGCAGCTTTGAAGAGCGGGGGACAGATACGCAGTATTTT. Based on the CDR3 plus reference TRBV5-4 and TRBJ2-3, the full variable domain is ETGVTQSPTHLIKTRGQQVTLRCSSQSGHNTVSWYQQALGQGPQFIFQYYREEENGRGNFPPRFSGLQFPNYSSELNVNALELDDSALYLCASSFEERGTDTQYFGPGTRLTVL.

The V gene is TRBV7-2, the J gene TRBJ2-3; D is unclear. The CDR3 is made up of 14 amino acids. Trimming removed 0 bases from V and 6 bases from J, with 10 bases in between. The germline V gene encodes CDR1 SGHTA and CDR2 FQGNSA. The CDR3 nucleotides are TGTGCCAGCAGCTTAGCTCCCTCCGGGGATACGCAGTATTTT. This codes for CASSLAPSGDTQYF. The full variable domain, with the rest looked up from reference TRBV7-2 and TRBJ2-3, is GAGVSQSPSNKVTEKGKDVELRCDPISGHTALYWYRQSLGQGLEFLIYFQGNSAPDKSGLPSDRFSAERTGGSVSTLTIQRTQQEDSAVYLCASSLAPSGDTQYFGPGTRLTVL.

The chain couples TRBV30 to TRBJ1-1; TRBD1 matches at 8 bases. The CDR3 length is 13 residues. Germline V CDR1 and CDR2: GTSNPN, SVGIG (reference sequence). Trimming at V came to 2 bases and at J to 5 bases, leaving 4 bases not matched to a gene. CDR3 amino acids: CAWSSDRETEAFF. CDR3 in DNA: TGTGCCTGGAGTTCGGACAGGGAGACTGAAGCTTTCTTT.

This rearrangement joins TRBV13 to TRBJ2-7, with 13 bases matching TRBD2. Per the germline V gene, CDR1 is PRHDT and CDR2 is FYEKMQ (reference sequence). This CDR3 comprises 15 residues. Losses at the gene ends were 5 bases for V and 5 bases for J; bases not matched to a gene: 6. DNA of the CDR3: TGTGCCAGCAGCAAACTAGCGGGAGGGCCCCACGAGCAGTACTTC. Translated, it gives CASSKLAGGPHEQYF.

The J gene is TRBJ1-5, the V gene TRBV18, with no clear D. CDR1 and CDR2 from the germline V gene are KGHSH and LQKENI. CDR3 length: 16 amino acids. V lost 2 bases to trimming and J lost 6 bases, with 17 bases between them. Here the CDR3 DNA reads TGTGCCAGCTCACCATCGGGCTGGAGAGCGGGTCAGCCCCAGCATTTT. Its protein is CASSPSGWRAGQPQHF.

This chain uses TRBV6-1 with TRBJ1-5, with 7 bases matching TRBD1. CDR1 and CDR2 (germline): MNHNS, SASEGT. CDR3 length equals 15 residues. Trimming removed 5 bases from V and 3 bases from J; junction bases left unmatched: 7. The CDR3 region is CASSPTGTVNQPQHF. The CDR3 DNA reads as TGTGCCAGCAGTCCAACCGGGACAGTCAATCAGCCCCAGCATTTT.

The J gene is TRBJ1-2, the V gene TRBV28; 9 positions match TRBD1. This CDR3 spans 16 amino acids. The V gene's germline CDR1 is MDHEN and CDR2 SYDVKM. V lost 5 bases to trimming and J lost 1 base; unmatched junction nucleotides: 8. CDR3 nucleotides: TGTGCCAGCAGTGGGTGGGGGACAGGGATTAACTATGGCTACACCTTC. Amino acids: CASSGWGTGINYGYTF.